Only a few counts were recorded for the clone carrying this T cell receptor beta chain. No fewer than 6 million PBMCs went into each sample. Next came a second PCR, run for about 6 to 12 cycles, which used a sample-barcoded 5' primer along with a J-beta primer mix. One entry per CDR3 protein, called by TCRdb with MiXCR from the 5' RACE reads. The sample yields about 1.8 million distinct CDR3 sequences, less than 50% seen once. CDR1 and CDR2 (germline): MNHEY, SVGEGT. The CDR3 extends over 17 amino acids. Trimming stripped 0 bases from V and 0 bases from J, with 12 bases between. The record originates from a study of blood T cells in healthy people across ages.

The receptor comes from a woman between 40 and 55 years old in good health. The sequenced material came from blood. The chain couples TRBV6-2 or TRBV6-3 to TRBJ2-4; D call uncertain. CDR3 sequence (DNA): TGTGCCAGCAGTTACTCCGCAGAACTACTAGCCAAAAACATTCAGTACTTC. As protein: CASSYSAELLAKNIQYF.